This T cell receptor beta chain is drawn from a study of blood T cells in healthy people across ages (dated by TCRdb to the mid-2010s). Broadly, across the study: Template switching captured roughly one uniquely barcoded TCR beta cDNA molecule per two T cells in model experiments. Age-related changes in TCR beta repertoire diversity were measured in the study by deep sequencing normalized with unique cDNA molecular identifiers. Donors were grouped into four age groups: young (average 16 years), middle-aged (over 35), aged (about 59) and long-lived (82). To avoid experimental bias, donors of different ages were distributed randomly across sequencing lanes. Using the same blood draw, the study looked at two additional independent replicas of 1 million unique cDNA reads for two donors, one aged 18 to 29 and the other aged 80 or older. General findings and caveats noted by the study authors: A strong correlation was found between observed TCR beta diversity and the percentage of naive T cells measured by flow cytometry. Because profiling used bulk unsorted PBMCs, naive and antigen-experienced compartments could not be compared conclusively. The long-lived group showed more naive CD4+ T cells, fewer expanded clones and increased TCR diversity than the aged group, suggesting age selection. Total diversity estimates from one million sequenced T cells were considered lower bounds and underestimates. Donor CMV infection status was unknown, potentially confounding age-related changes in expanded clonotypes. Observed TCR beta diversity per million T cells fell roughly linearly with age, and a significant reduction was already apparent by age about 38.

As concerns this clonotype: Its antigen is not yet known. One base away there is no much larger clone; base qualities are not given.

Libraries were built with 5' RACE. Instrument used: Illumina HiSeq 2500. The second PCR ran for roughly 6 to 11 cycles and used a J-beta primer mix along with a sample-barcoded 5' primer. A unique molecular identifier was introduced onto each TCR beta cDNA molecule by a template-switch 5' adaptor carrying 12 random nucleotides. Each sample yielded at least 2.5 million CDR3-containing paired-end reads. The Mint cDNA synthesis kit, primed by a TRBC-specific oligonucleotide, was used to synthesize first-strand cDNA from all RNA. Following uracil-DNA glycosylase treatment, all cDNA underwent a first 18-cycle PCR with the universal primers M1SS and BC2_uni_R. Concerning the study's data processing: For normalization, 1 million high-quality reads, each with a distinct molecular identifier, were randomly selected from each sample. Reads sharing molecular identifiers were discarded rather than binned into consensus sequences. CDR3 identification, clonotype clustering and error correction used MiTCR with a Q25 quality threshold and the strictest error-elimination algorithm. A nonparametric unseen species model with Euler transformation was used to estimate a lower bound on total TCR beta diversity. In-frame beta chains were kept once TCRdb had trimmed the public reads at Q25 with fastp and called clones with MiXCR. Each CDR3 protein gets just one entry, which takes the most common genes and DNA from the rows behind it. The V and J calls were not made by the authors but by TCRdb's processing. This sample holds about 580,000 distinct CDR3 sequences; about 45% were observed only once. The top ten hold about 26% of the sample.

V is reduced by 3 bases and J by 3 bases, leaving a spacing of 14 bases between them. CDR1 and CDR2, per the germline V gene, are SGHTA and FQGNSA. Inclusive of the bounding cysteine and phenylalanine, the CDR3 is 16 residues long. Only the CDR3 DNA stays, 48 bases, in frame from base 1. The roughly 37 donors, aged roughly 6 to 100 years, were systemically healthy Caucasian individuals from Russia. Approximately 10 milliliters of peripheral blood were collected from each donor into EDTA-treated Vacutainer tubes. Ficoll-Paque density-gradient centrifugation was used to isolate PBMCs, with at least 6 million obtained per sample. Total RNA, at least 6 micrograms per sample, was extracted from PBMCs with Trizol reagent. For every donor, an aliquot of PBMCs went through flow cytometry to measure the percentages of naive CD45RAhigh/CD27high T cells.

The rearrangement joined TRBV7-2 to TRBJ2-2, with a tentative D gene TRBD1 over 6 matching bases. The sequenced sample consisted of blood. This clonotype was sampled from a man at least 80 years old in good health. The DNA sequence is TGTGCCAGCAGCTTGGGCAGGGGAATAGACACCGGGGAGCTGTTTTTT. The resulting protein is CASSLGRGIDTGELFF.